The 6 T cell receptor beta chains presented below share a single source sample, sequenced in a study of T cell responses to AZD1222 COVID-19 vaccine. This table comes from immunoSEQ multiplex PCR, and its TCRdb copy is limited to in-frame clones, with some not included. The data show more than 85,000 clones, about 90% seen once. The material was peripheral blood, obtained 28 days after the second AZD1222 dose. Source of these receptors: an adult who received the AZD1222 COVID-19 vaccine.

The chain has TRBV5-8 and TRBJ2-1; D is unresolved. The V and J ends lost 5 bases and 2 bases respectively, with 11 bases between them. Germline-derived CDR1 and CDR2 are SGHTS and YDEGEE. The CDR3 is made up of 14 amino acids. The CDR3 DNA reads TGTGCCAGCAGGAAGCGCGGACCCTACAATGAGCAGTTCTTC. Translating it yields CASRKRGPYNEQFF.

This chain connects TRBV29-1 to TRBJ2-7; 11 bases fit TRBD2. Trimming at V came to 3 bases and at J to 6 bases, leaving 10 bases not matched to a gene. This CDR3 has 15 residues. CDR1 is SQVTM and CDR2 is ANQGSEA in the germline V gene. Written as DNA, the CDR3 is TGCAGCGTTGACGTACTAGCGGGAGAGGGGTCCGAGCAGTACTTC. Its protein is CSVDVLAGEGSEQYF.

V usage is TRBV5-1 and J usage is TRBJ2-3; D possibly uses TRBD1 or TRBD2 (6 bases each). CDR3 length: 14 amino acids. V gave up 3 bases and J gave up 6 bases, with 14 bases separating them. Germline V gives CDR1 SGHRS, CDR2 YFSETQ. CDR3 coding DNA: TGCGCCAGCAGCTCCACGGGGGCAGAGGATACGCAGTATTTT. As protein: CASSSTGAEDTQYF.

The rearrangement links TRBV6-5 to TRBJ2-7; 10 nucleotides agree with TRBD2. Trimming removed 6 bases from V and 7 bases from J; junction bases left unmatched: 12. This CDR3 contains 15 residues. Germline CDR1 is MNHEY and CDR2 is SVGAGI. The CDR3 here is CASSTTSGPLVEQYF. CDR3 DNA: TGTGCCAGCAGCACGACTAGCGGGCCGCTTGTGGAGCAGTACTTC.

This chain joins TRBV5-1 and TRBJ1-1; D is perhaps TRBD1 (5 bases). The CDR3 consists of 13 residues. The V gene lost 4 bases and the J gene lost 9 bases, with 16 bases spanning the gap. Germline assignment: CDR1 SGHRS and CDR2 YFSETQ. The CDR3 region is CASSPGSEPQAFF. CDR3 bases: TGCGCCAGCAGCCCAGGGTCAGAGCCCCAAGCTTTCTTT.

This sequence joins TRBV6-4 and TRBJ1-2; 9 bases fit TRBD1. The J segment lost 3 bases and the V segment lost 6 bases, leaving 5 bases of the junction unmatched. The V gene's germline CDR1 is MRHNA and CDR2 SNTAGT. The CDR3 length is 14 residues. CDR3 in DNA: TGTGCCAGCAGCTACGGACAGGGGTACTATGGCTACACCTTC. Translating gives CASSYGQGYYGYTF.